A single sample gave rise to the 8 T cell receptor beta chains below, sequenced in a study of identical twins. TCRdb reprocessed the 5' RACE reads via MiXCR and lists one record per CDR3 protein. The data contain approximately 700,000 distinct CDR3 sequences, 18% of them singletons. This same sample was also taken into another study, of T cells expressing NK-cell markers.

The sequenced material came from PBMCs. All receptors come from a woman between 18 and 29 years old in good health.

The chain joins TRBV29-1 to TRBJ2-3, with D perhaps matching TRBD2 (5 bases). The CDR3 has 14 amino acids. CDR1 and CDR2 (germline): SQVTM, ANQGSEA. V lost 3 bases, J lost 1 base, and 11 bases lay in between. CDR3 sequence reads: CSVDYWGGTDTQYF. In nucleotides, the CDR3 is TGCAGCGTTGATTATTGGGGAGGCACAGATACGCAGTATTTT.

The chain combines TRBV5-6 with TRBJ2-3; D ambiguous. This CDR3 has 13 residues. The germline V gene encodes CDR1 SGHDT and CDR2 YYEEEE. The V end lost 0 bases, the J end lost 5 bases, and 7 bases lay between the germline ends. The CDR3 sequence: CASSLGDLDTQYF. Here the CDR3 DNA reads TGTGCCAGCAGCTTGGGGGATTTAGATACGCAGTATTTT. Based on the CDR3 plus reference TRBV5-6 and TRBJ2-3, the full variable domain is DAGVTQSPTHLIKTRGQQVTLRCSPKSGHDTVSWYQQALGQGPQFIFQYYEEEERQRGNFPDRFSGHQFPNYSSELNVNALLLGDSALYLCASSLGDLDTQYFGPGTRLTVL.

The chain links TRBV12-3 or TRBV12-4 to TRBJ2-2; D gene uncertain. V was pared by 2 bases and J by 7 bases, with 5 bases between. CDR3 length equals 12 residues. CDR3 DNA: TGTGCCAGCAGTTTACTGGGCGGGGAGCTGTTTTTT. Translated: CASSLLGGELFF.

This clonotype was seen a few times. The genes are TRBV5-1 and TRBJ2-1; D unresolved. CDR1 and CDR2 from the germline V gene are SGHRS and YFSETQ. Trimming cost V 0 bases and J 0 bases, with 10 bases left between them. The CDR3 loop spans 16 amino acids. The CDR3 DNA sequence: TGCGCCAGCAGCTTGGCCGGTGCTGACTCCTACAATGAGCAGTTCTTC. Translating gives CASSLAGADSYNEQFF.

This clonotype has only a few counts. The gene calls are TRBV12-3 or TRBV12-4 and TRBJ2-3; D is undetermined. V shed 8 bases and J shed 9 bases, with 15 bases lying between them. CDR3 length: 12 amino acids. For the CDR3, the DNA is TGTGCCAGCCGAAAGGGCGCCGAGACGCAGTATTTT. It encodes CASRKGAETQYF.

V usage is TRBV20-1 and J usage is TRBJ1-1; D gene uncertain. With 1 base removed from V and 1 base from J, the gap between germline ends came to 7 bases. Germline V CDR1 and CDR2: DFQATT, SNEGSKA (reference sequence). The CDR3 loop spans 13 amino acids. The CDR3 DNA reads TGCAGTGCTAGAGTCTCGGAGAACACTGAAGCTTTCTTT. Amino acids: CSARVSENTEAFF.

This clonotype was seen more than once but under ten times. This sequence joins TRBV12-3 or TRBV12-4 and TRBJ2-3; 9 nucleotides align to TRBD2. This CDR3 comprises 15 residues. The trim removed 4 bases at V and 4 bases at J, leaving 6 bases unmatched. CDR3 protein: CASSSGTSSPDTQYF. As DNA, the CDR3 is TGTGCCAGCAGTTCGGGGACTAGCTCCCCAGATACGCAGTATTTT.

V is TRBV5-1 and J is TRBJ1-2; D unclear. Trimming stripped 0 bases from V and 4 bases from J, with 13 bases between. The CDR3 has 15 residues. The germline V gene encodes CDR1 SGHRS and CDR2 YFSETQ. CDR3 residues: CASSLGEGLSYGYTF. DNA for the CDR3: TGCGCCAGCAGCTTGGGGGAAGGACTAAGCTATGGCTACACCTTC.